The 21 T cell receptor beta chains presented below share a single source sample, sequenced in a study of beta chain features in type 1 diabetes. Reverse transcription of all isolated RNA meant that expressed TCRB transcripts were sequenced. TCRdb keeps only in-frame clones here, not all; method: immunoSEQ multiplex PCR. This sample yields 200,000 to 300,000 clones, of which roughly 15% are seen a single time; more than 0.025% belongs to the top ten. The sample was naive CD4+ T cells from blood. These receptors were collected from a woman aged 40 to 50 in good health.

Here the CDR3 reads CASSARTGSSGANVLTF. The CDR3 DNA reads as TGTGCCAGCAGCGCCCGGACAGGGTCCTCTGGGGCCAACGTCCTGACTTTC. The chain uses TRBV13 and TRBJ2-6; the match to TRBD1 covers 8 bases. The trim removed 5 bases at V and 0 bases at J, leaving 6 bases unmatched. Germline values: CDR1 PRHDT, CDR2 FYEKMQ (reference sequence). There are 17 residues in the CDR3.

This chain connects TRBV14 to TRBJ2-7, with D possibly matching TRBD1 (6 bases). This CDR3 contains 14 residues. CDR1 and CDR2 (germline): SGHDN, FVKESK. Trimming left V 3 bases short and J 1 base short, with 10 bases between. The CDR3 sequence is CASSHRQGSYEQYF. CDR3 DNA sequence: TGTGCCAGCAGCCATCGGCAGGGGTCCTACGAGCAGTACTTC.

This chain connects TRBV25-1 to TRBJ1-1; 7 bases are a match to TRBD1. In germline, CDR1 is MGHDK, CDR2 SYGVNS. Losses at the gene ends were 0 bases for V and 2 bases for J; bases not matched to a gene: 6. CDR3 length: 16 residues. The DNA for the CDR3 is TGTGCCAGCAGTGAATATACAGGGGACTCCAACACTGAAGCTTTCTTT. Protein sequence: CASSEYTGDSNTEAFF.

CDR3: CASSFPLRTGSSNTGELFF. CDR3 bases: TGCGCCAGCAGCTTCCCTCTCAGGACCGGGAGCTCGAACACCGGGGAGCTGTTTTTT. V gene TRBV5-1 combines with J gene TRBJ2-2; tentatively, D is TRBD2 (6 bases). Germline V lookup: CDR1 SGHRS, CDR2 YFSETQ. The CDR3 has 19 residues. V was pared by 2 bases and J by 0 bases, with 20 bases between.

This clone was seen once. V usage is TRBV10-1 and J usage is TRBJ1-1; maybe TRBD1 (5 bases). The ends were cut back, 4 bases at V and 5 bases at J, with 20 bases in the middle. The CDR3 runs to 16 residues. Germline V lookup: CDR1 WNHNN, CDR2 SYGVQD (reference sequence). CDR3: CASSGNTGAQITEAFF. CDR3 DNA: TGCGCCAGCAGTGGAAATACAGGAGCGCAAATAACTGAAGCTTTCTTT.

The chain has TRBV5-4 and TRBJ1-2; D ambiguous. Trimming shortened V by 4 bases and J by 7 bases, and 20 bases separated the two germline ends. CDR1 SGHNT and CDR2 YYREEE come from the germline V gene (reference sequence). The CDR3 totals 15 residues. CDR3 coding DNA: TGTGCCAGCAGCCCAGGCCAAGACACCTTCTCTGGCTACACCTTC. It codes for CASSPGQDTFSGYTF.

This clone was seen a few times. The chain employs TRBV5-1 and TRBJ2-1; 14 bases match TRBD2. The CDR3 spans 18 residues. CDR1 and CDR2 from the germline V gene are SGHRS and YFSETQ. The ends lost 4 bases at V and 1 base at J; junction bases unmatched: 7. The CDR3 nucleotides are TGCGCCAGCAGCCCCCGACTAGCGGGGGGGGGTTCCTACAATGAGCAGTTCTTC. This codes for CASSPRLAGGGSYNEQFF. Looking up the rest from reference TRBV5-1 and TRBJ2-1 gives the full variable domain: KAGVTQTPRYLIKTRGQQVTLSCSPISGHRSVSWYQQTPGQGLQFLFEYFSETQRNKGNFPGRFSGRQFSNSRSEMNVSTLELGDSALYLCASSPRLAGGGSYNEQFFGPGTRLTVL.

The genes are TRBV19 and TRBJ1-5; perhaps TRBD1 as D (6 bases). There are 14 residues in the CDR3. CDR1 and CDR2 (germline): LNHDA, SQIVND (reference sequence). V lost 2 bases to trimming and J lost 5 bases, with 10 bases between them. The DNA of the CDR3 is TGTGCCAGTAGTATAACGGGACAAGATCAGCCCCAGCATTTT. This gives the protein CASSITGQDQPQHF.

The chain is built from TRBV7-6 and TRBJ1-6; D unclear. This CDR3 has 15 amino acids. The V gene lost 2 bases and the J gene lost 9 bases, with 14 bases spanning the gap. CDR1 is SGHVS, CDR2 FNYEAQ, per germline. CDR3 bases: TGTGCCAGCAGCTTAAGGTCCGAGAGCGGTTCACCCCTCCACTTT. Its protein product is CASSLRSESGSPLHF.

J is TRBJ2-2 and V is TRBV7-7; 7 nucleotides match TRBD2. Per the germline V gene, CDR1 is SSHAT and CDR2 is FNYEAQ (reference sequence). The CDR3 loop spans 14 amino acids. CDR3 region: CASGLGWGTGELFF. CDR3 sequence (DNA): TGTGCTAGCGGACTAGGATGGGGCACCGGGGAGCTGTTTTTT.

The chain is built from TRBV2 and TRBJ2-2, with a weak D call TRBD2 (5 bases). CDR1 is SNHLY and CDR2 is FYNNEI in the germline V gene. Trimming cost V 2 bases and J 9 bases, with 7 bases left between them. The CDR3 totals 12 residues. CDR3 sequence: CASSETGRELFF. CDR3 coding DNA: TGTGCCAGCAGTGAAACGGGAAGGGAGCTGTTTTTT.

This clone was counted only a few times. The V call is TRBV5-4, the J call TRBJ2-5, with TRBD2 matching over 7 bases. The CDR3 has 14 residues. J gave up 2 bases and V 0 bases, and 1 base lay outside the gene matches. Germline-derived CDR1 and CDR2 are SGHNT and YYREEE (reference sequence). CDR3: CASSLGLAQETQYF. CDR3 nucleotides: TGTGCCAGCAGCTTGGGACTAGCACAAGAGACCCAGTACTTC.

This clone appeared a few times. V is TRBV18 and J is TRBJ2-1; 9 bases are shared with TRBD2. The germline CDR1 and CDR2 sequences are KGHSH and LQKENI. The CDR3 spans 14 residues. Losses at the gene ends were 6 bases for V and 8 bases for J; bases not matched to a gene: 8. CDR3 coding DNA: TGTGCCAGCTCGCCCGGACTAGCGACGGATGAGCAGTTCTTC. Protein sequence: CASSPGLATDEQFF.

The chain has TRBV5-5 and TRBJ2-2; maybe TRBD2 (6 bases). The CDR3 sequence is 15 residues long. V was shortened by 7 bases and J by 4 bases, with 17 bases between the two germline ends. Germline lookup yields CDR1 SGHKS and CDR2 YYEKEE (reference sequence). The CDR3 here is CASWRGPVGTGELFF. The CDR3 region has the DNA TGTGCCAGCTGGAGGGGCCCCGTGGGCACCGGGGAGCTGTTTTTT.

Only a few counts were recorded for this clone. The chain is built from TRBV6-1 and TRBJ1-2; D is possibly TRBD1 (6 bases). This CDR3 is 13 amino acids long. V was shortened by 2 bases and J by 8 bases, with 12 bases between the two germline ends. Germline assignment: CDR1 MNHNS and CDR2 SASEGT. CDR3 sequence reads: CASSESAGVGYTF. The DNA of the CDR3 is TGTGCCAGCAGTGAATCGGCAGGGGTCGGCTACACCTTC.

CDR3 amino acids: CASKKGAKETQYF. As DNA, the CDR3 is TGTGCCAGCAAGAAGGGGGCGAAAGAGACCCAGTACTTC. The chain carries TRBV2 and TRBJ2-5; 7 bases align to TRBD1. The germline V gene has CDR1 SNHLY and CDR2 FYNNEI. The CDR3 runs to 13 residues. Unmatched junction bases numbered 5, after V lost 7 bases and J lost 3 bases.

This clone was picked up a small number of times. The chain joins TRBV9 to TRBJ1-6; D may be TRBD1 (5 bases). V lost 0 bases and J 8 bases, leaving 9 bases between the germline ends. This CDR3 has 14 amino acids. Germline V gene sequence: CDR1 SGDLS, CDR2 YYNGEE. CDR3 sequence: CASSVVGGDSPLHF. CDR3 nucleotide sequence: TGTGCCAGCAGCGTAGTAGGAGGGGATTCACCCCTCCACTTT.

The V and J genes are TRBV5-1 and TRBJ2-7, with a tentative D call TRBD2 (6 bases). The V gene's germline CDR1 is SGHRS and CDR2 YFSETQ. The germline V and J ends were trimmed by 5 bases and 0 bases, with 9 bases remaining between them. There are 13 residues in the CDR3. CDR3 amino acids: CASRRDSSYEQYF. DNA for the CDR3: TGCGCCAGCAGGCGGGATAGCTCCTACGAGCAGTACTTC. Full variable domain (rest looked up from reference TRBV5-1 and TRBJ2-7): KAGVTQTPRYLIKTRGQQVTLSCSPISGHRSVSWYQQTPGQGLQFLFEYFSETQRNKGNFPGRFSGRQFSNSRSEMNVSTLELGDSALYLCASRRDSSYEQYFGPGTRLTVT.

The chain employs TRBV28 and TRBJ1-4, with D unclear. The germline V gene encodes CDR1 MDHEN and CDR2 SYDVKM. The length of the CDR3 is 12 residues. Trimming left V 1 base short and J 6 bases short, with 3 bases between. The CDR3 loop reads CASSLSHEKLFF. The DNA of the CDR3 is TGTGCCAGCAGTTTATCTCATGAAAAACTGTTTTTT.

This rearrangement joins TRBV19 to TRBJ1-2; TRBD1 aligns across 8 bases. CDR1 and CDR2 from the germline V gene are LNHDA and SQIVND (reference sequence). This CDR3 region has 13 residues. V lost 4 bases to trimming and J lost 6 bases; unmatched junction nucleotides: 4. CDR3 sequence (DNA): TGTGCCAGTAGTACGACAGGGGTGAATGGCTACACCTTC. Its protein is CASSTTGVNGYTF.

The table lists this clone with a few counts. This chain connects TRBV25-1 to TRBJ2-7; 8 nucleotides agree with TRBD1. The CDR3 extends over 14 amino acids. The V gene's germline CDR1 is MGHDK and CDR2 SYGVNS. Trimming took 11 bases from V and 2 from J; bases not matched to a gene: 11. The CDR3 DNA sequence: TGTGCCCGACCACCCGGGACAGGAGCCTACGAGCAGTACTTC. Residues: CARPPGTGAYEQYF.